These 13 T cell receptor beta chains originate from one sample sequenced in a study of blood T cell repertoires in COVID-19. Measured with immunoSEQ multiplex PCR; TCRdb has only the in-frame clones, and not every one. The data show 190,000 or so clones, 85% seen once. The specimen sequenced was PBMCs or T cells enriched from blood (not recorded which). These receptors were collected from a man between 40 and 49 years old who had recovered from COVID-19.

The rearrangement joins TRBV7-2 to TRBJ1-1; no definite D call. In germline, CDR1 is SGHTA, CDR2 FQGNSA. Trimming cost V 2 bases and J 1 base, with 8 bases left between them. The CDR3 is 14 amino acids. CDR3 in DNA: TGTGCCAGCAGCTTATTTGGCGGGAACACTGAAGCTTTCTTT. Protein sequence: CASSLFGGNTEAFF.

The V call is TRBV27, the J call TRBJ2-1; the D gene is possibly TRBD2 (6 bases). The CDR3 runs 16 residues. V was pared by 5 bases and J by 3 bases, with 17 bases between. From germline, CDR1 is MNHEY and CDR2 SMNVEV (reference sequence). CDR3 loop: CASSTAQGTYYNEQFF. In DNA form, the CDR3 reads TGTGCCAGCAGTACCGCCCAAGGGACTTACTACAATGAGCAGTTCTTC.

The V call is TRBV2, the J call TRBJ1-2, with D possibly being TRBD1 (5 bases). Trimming left V 4 bases short and J 0 bases short, with 9 bases between. The CDR3 runs 14 residues. Germline CDR1 SNHLY, CDR2 FYNNEI. CDR3 region: CASSGPGTNYGYTF. The CDR3 coding sequence is TGTGCCAGCAGTGGCCCAGGGACTAACTATGGCTACACCTTC.

This chain connects TRBV11-2 to TRBJ2-7, with D maybe TRBD2 (6 bases). Germline CDR1 is SGHAT and CDR2 is FQNNGV. The V end lost 4 bases, the J end lost 3 bases, and 19 bases lay between the germline ends. This CDR3 has 16 residues. The CDR3 region has the DNA TGTGCCAGCAGCTACACCGGAGGAACTAGCTACTACGAGCAGTACTTC. Encoded protein: CASSYTGGTSYYEQYF.

J is TRBJ1-5 and V is TRBV6-5, with 8 bases fitting TRBD1. With V trimmed by 5 bases and J by 7 bases, 7 bases remained unmatched. CDR1 and CDR2 from the germline V gene are MNHEY and SVGAGI. The CDR3 contains 14 residues. The CDR3 DNA sequence: TGTGCCAGCAGTAACTACAGGGGGGGACAGCCCCAGCATTTT. Translated, it gives CASSNYRGGQPQHF.

This clone has a handful of counts. This rearrangement joins TRBV7-3 to TRBJ2-7; 9 bases fit TRBD2. This CDR3 comprises 18 residues. Per germline, CDR1 SGHTA and CDR2 FQGTGA. The J segment lost 7 bases and the V segment lost 1 base, leaving 17 bases of the junction unmatched. In DNA form, the CDR3 reads TGTGCCAGCAGCTTAATCCCTAGGGTAGCGGGAGTTCGGGAGGAGCAGTACTTC. The encoded protein is CASSLIPRVAGVREEQYF.

In this sample, this clone turned up many times. The chain combines TRBV7-4 with TRBJ2-2; possible D gene TRBD2, 6 bases. The CDR3 runs 13 residues. V was clipped by 11 bases and J by 1 base, with 11 bases between them. Germline V gene lookup returns CDR1 SGHVT and CDR2 SQSDAQ. Here the CDR3 reads CAPGLENTGELFF. CDR3 in DNA: TGTGCCCCGGGACTGGAGAACACCGGGGAGCTGTTTTTT.

This clone was counted between two and nine times. The rearrangement joins TRBV4-3 to TRBJ1-1, with D perhaps TRBD1 (6 bases). Looked up from germline, CDR1 is LGHNA and CDR2 is YSLEER. V was shortened by 5 bases and J by 1 base, with 11 bases between the two germline ends. This CDR3 spans 14 amino acids. The CDR3 coding sequence is TGCGCCAGCAGCACTAAGACAGGGAACACTGAAGCTTTCTTT. Encoded protein: CASSTKTGNTEAFF.

The chain uses TRBV3-1 (or the pseudogene TRBV3-2) and TRBJ2-5; TRBD1 matches 9 bases. CDR3 length: 15 residues. The trim removed 1 base at V and 4 bases at J, leaving 4 bases unmatched. CDR1 and CDR2 (germline): LGHDT, YNNKEL (reference sequence). CDR3 DNA sequence: TGTGCCAGCAGCCAAGGAAGGACAGGGGTAGAGACCCAGTACTTC. This sequence encodes CASSQGRTGVETQYF.

The V call is TRBV10-3, the J call TRBJ1-1, with no clear D. The V gene lost 6 bases and the J gene lost 0 bases, with 8 bases spanning the gap. Germline CDR1 and CDR2: ENHRY and SYGVKD. The CDR3 covers 13 residues. Here the CDR3 reads CAIRRQMNTEAFF. The CDR3 coding sequence is TGTGCCATCAGGCGACAAATGAACACTGAAGCTTTCTTT.

V is TRBV28 and J is TRBJ1-1; no clear D gene. CDR1 is MDHEN and CDR2 is SYDVKM in the germline V gene. This CDR3 is 16 amino acids long. V lost 5 bases and J 0 bases, leaving 16 bases between the germline ends. CDR3 protein: CASSAPSIGMNTEAFF. CDR3 DNA: TGTGCCAGCAGTGCCCCTTCCATCGGGATGAACACTGAAGCTTTCTTT.

The rearrangement uses TRBV5-1 and TRBJ2-1, with 8 bases fitting TRBD2. Germline V CDR1 and CDR2: SGHRS, YFSETQ. The CDR3 spans 16 residues. V lost 4 bases to trimming and J lost 2 bases; unmatched junction nucleotides: 8. CDR3 protein: CASSGEAGAPYNEQFF. CDR3 bases: TGCGCCAGCAGCGGGGAAGCGGGAGCCCCCTACAATGAGCAGTTCTTC.

This clone was picked up one time. The chain has TRBV5-1 and TRBJ1-2, with D possibly being TRBD1 (6 bases). CDR1 and CDR2 from the germline V gene are SGHRS and YFSETQ. Trimming took off 4 bases at V and 8 bases at J, with 15 bases between the two ends. The length of the CDR3 is 13 residues. This CDR3 is CASSQSDSSGYTF. The CDR3 DNA is TGCGCCAGCAGCCAATCGGACAGTTCAGGCTACACCTTC.